A single sample gave rise to the 27 T cell receptor beta chains below, sequenced in a study of Ad26.COV2.S vaccination and SARS-CoV-2 variants. The protocol was immunoSEQ multiplex PCR, while the TCRdb copy is restricted to in-frame clones and leaves out a portion. The sample lists about 98,000 clones; around 80% were seen once. Sequences were derived from peripheral blood, sampled after recovery from COVID-19. The receptors shown here come from a human donor who had recovered from COVID-19.

The rearrangement uses TRBV2 and TRBJ1-3; 8 bases are shared with TRBD1. The germline V gene encodes CDR1 SNHLY and CDR2 FYNNEI. The CDR3 contains 13 residues. V was clipped by 6 bases and J by 6 bases; unmatched bases: 4. DNA of the CDR3: TGTGCCAGCAGCCCGGACAGGGCAAACACCATATATTTT. Its translation is CASSPDRANTIYF. Drawing the rest from reference TRBV2 and TRBJ1-3, the complete variable domain is EPEVTQTPSHQVTQMGQEVILRCVPISNHLYFYWYRQILGQKVEFLVSFYNNEISEKSEIFDDQFSVERPDGSNFTLKIRSTKLEDSAMYFCASSPDRANTIYFGEGSWLTVV.

This clone has more than one count but fewer than ten. This chain links TRBV5-1 with TRBJ2-2, with 8 bases aligning to TRBD1. Per germline, CDR1 SGHRS and CDR2 YFSETQ. V lost 0 bases and J lost 6; bases outside the gene matches: 7. This CDR3 has 16 amino acids. As DNA, the CDR3 is TGCGCCAGCAGCTTGGCCCAGGGGGCTTTTCCCGGGGAGCTGTTTTTT. It encodes CASSLAQGAFPGELFF. The full variable domain, completed using reference TRBV5-1 and TRBJ2-2, is KAGVTQTPRYLIKTRGQQVTLSCSPISGHRSVSWYQQTPGQGLQFLFEYFSETQRNKGNFPGRFSGRQFSNSRSEMNVSTLELGDSALYLCASSLAQGAFPGELFFGEGSRLTVL.

This clone was seen a few times. V gene TRBV30 combines with J gene TRBJ2-3, with D uncertain. V was pared by 4 bases and J by 0 bases, with 8 bases between. This CDR3 is built from 13 residues. Germline CDR1 GTSNPN, CDR2 SVGIG (reference sequence). This CDR3 reads CAWTQLSTDTQYF. The CDR3 DNA reads as TGTGCCTGGACTCAACTTAGCACAGATACGCAGTATTTT. Looking up the rest from reference TRBV30 and TRBJ2-3 gives the full variable domain: SQTIHQWPATLVQPVGSPLSLECTVEGTSNPNLYWYRQAAGRGLQLLFYSVGIGQISSEVPQNLSASRPQDRQFILSSKKLLLSDSGFYLCAWTQLSTDTQYFGPGTRLTVL.

This clone was counted a few times. The CDR3 DNA follows: TGCGCCAGCAGCTTGGCTCAGGGGGCGCGAGGGGACACTGAAGCTTTCTTT. As protein: CASSLAQGARGDTEAFF. The V gene is TRBV5-1, the J gene TRBJ1-1; TRBD1 agrees at 8 bases. Trimming at V came to 0 bases and at J to 3 bases, leaving 10 bases not matched to a gene. The CDR3 covers 17 residues. Germline CDR1 reads SGHRS; CDR2 reads YFSETQ.

The chain has TRBV3-1 (or the pseudogene TRBV3-2) and TRBJ1-1; D possibly corresponds to TRBD1 (5 bases). The CDR3 covers 12 residues. The ends were cut back, 5 bases at V and 8 bases at J, with 12 bases in the middle. Germline values: CDR1 LGHDT, CDR2 YNNKEL (reference sequence). The CDR3 coding sequence is TGTGCCAGCAGCACACGGGACCAGGAAGCTTTCTTT. Amino acid sequence: CASSTRDQEAFF.

In the case of this clone: The junction and the germline gene differ at one end; a read error may be behind it. The chain is built from TRBV11-3 and TRBJ2-1, with a possible D match to TRBD1 (6 bases). The CDR3 sequence is 18 residues long. Germline V gives CDR1 SGHNT, CDR2 YENEEA. CDR3 sequence: CASSLESYGDNSYNEQFF. The CDR3 bases are TGTGCCAGCAGCCTAGAGTCCTACGGGGACAACTCCTACAATGAGCAGTTCTTC.

V gene TRBV2 combines with J gene TRBJ1-1; D is uncertain. Germline CDR1 SNHLY, CDR2 FYNNEI. V lost 0 bases and J lost 8, with 4 bases in between. CDR3 length: 11 amino acids. The CDR3 DNA sequence: TGTGCCAGCAGTGAAGCGCCAGAAGCTTTCTTT. It specifies CASSEAPEAFF.

The chain has TRBV11-3 and TRBJ2-5; possibly TRBD2 for D (5 bases). V lost 5 bases and J 2 bases, leaving 9 bases between the germline ends. Germline V gene lookup returns CDR1 SGHNT and CDR2 YENEEA. The CDR3 runs 13 residues. In nucleotides, the CDR3 is TGTGCCAGCAGCCCCCCGGGACAAGAGACCCAGTACTTC. Translation: CASSPPGQETQYF. Full variable domain (rest looked up from reference TRBV11-3 and TRBJ2-5): EAGVVQSPRYKIIEKKQPVAFWCNPISGHNTLYWYLQNLGQGPELLIRYENEEAVDDSQLPKDRFSAERLKGVDSTLKIQPAELGDSAVYLCASSPPGQETQYFGPGTRLLVL.

This clone was seen more than once but under ten times. The gene calls are TRBV5-1 and TRBJ2-3; D remains unclear. CDR1 and CDR2 (germline): SGHRS, YFSETQ. CDR3 size: 13 residues. The germline V and J ends were trimmed by 2 bases and 3 bases, with 7 bases remaining between them. The CDR3 DNA reads as TGCGCCAGCAGCTTCGACGGAACAGATACGCAGTATTTT. Translating it yields CASSFDGTDTQYF.

The chain is built from TRBV5-1 and TRBJ2-7; 11 bases align to TRBD2. CDR1 is SGHRS and CDR2 is YFSETQ in the germline V gene. This CDR3 has 16 residues. The V segment lost 1 base and the J segment 7 bases; nucleotides outside the gene matches: 10. CDR3: CASSLKTSGGPREQYF. The CDR3 bases are TGCGCCAGCAGCTTGAAAACTAGCGGGGGACCTCGAGAGCAGTACTTC. Complete variable domain (other parts from reference TRBV5-1 and TRBJ2-7): KAGVTQTPRYLIKTRGQQVTLSCSPISGHRSVSWYQQTPGQGLQFLFEYFSETQRNKGNFPGRFSGRQFSNSRSEMNVSTLELGDSALYLCASSLKTSGGPREQYFGPGTRLTVT.

The J gene is TRBJ1-2, the V gene TRBV7-2, with 11 bases lining up with TRBD1. CDR3 length: 14 amino acids. CDR1 SGHTA and CDR2 FQGNSA come from the germline V gene. With 5 bases clipped from V and 8 bases from J, the junction kept 7 bases outside the gene matches. CDR3 sequence: CASSTPRDRGGYTF. CDR3 nucleotides: TGTGCCAGCAGCACCCCCCGGGACAGGGGGGGCTACACCTTC. The whole variable domain, remainder taken from reference TRBV7-2 and TRBJ1-2, is GAGVSQSPSNKVTEKGKDVELRCDPISGHTALYWYRQSLGQGLEFLIYFQGNSAPDKSGLPSDRFSAERTGGSVSTLTIQRTQQEDSAVYLCASSTPRDRGGYTFGSGTRLTVV.

The chain links TRBV7-9 to TRBJ2-3; the match to TRBD1 covers 10 bases. Germline V gives CDR1 SEHNR, CDR2 FQNEAQ (reference sequence). The J segment lost 4 bases and the V segment lost 5 bases, leaving 3 bases of the junction unmatched. This CDR3 region has 14 residues. The CDR3 bases are TGTGCCAGCAGCCTGGGACAGGGGTCAGATACGCAGTATTTT. Translated, it gives CASSLGQGSDTQYF. Filled out from reference TRBV7-9 and TRBJ2-3, the complete variable domain reads DTGVSQNPRHKITKRGQNVTFRCDPISEHNRLYWYRQTLGQGPEFLTYFQNEAQLEKSRLLSDRFSAERPKGSFSTLEIQRTEQGDSAMYLCASSLGQGSDTQYFGPGTRLTVL.

This chain uses TRBV19 with TRBJ2-1, with a weak D call TRBD2 (6 bases). This CDR3 comprises 13 residues. Looked up from germline, CDR1 is LNHDA and CDR2 is SQIVND (reference sequence). The V and J ends lost 5 bases and 4 bases respectively, with 9 bases between them. The CDR3 protein is CASSGGGYNEQFF. As DNA, the CDR3 is TGTGCCAGTAGTGGTGGGGGGTACAATGAGCAGTTCTTC.

The genes are TRBV27 and TRBJ2-7, with 9 bases aligning to TRBD1. V lost 5 bases, J lost 3 bases, and 5 bases stayed unmatched. The CDR3 has 14 amino acids. Germline CDR1 is MNHEY and CDR2 is SMNVEV (reference sequence). CDR3 loop: CASSAGTGRYEQYF. CDR3 in DNA: TGTGCCAGCAGTGCCGGGACAGGGCGCTACGAGCAGTACTTC.

The rearrangement links TRBV5-1 to TRBJ1-1, with D unclear. Deletions cut 3 bases from V and 7 bases from J, with 7 bases between. The CDR3 totals 11 residues. Germline values: CDR1 SGHRS, CDR2 YFSETQ. CDR3 protein: CASSSNFEAFF. The CDR3 DNA follows: TGCGCCAGCAGCTCCAATTTTGAAGCTTTCTTT.

V is TRBV5-4 and J is TRBJ2-7, with a tentative D call TRBD2 (5 bases). V was shortened by 0 bases and J by 0 bases, with 10 bases between the two germline ends. CDR1 is SGHNT, CDR2 YYREEE, per germline (reference sequence). The CDR3 has 15 residues. The DNA for the CDR3 is TGTGCCAGCAGCTTGGGTGGGGAGCTCTCCTACGAGCAGTACTTC. Translating it yields CASSLGGELSYEQYF.

CDR3: CASSSRTSGGTDTQYF. The CDR3, as DNA: TGTGCCAGCAGCTCTCGGACTAGCGGGGGCACAGATACGCAGTATTTT. The rearrangement links TRBV5-4 to TRBJ2-3; 12 bases agree with TRBD2. The V gene end was trimmed by 3 bases and the J gene end by 1 base; junction bases not matched to a gene: 3. From germline, CDR1 is SGHNT and CDR2 YYREEE (reference sequence). The CDR3 spans 16 residues.

The chain combines TRBV3-1 (or the pseudogene TRBV3-2) with TRBJ1-2, with unresolved D. The CDR3 loop spans 14 amino acids. Germline V gene data show CDR1 as LGHDT and CDR2 as YNNKEL (reference sequence). V lost 0 bases and J 7 bases, leaving 12 bases between the germline ends. CDR3 sequence (DNA): TGTGCCAGCAGCCAAGATCGGGGAAGGGCTGGCTACACCTTC. Translation: CASSQDRGRAGYTF.

The gene calls are TRBV27 and TRBJ2-3, with 8 bases matching TRBD2. V lost 5 bases, J lost 2 bases, and 15 bases stayed unmatched. CDR3 length: 18 amino acids. Germline V gene sequence: CDR1 MNHEY, CDR2 SMNVEV (reference sequence). This CDR3 reads CASSPYGRALGPTDTQYF. CDR3 DNA sequence: TGTGCCAGCAGTCCTTACGGGAGGGCCCTAGGACCCACAGATACGCAGTATTTT.

The chain carries TRBV6-2 or TRBV6-3 and TRBJ2-7; 8 positions agree with TRBD1. Germline assignment: CDR1 MNHEY and CDR2 SVGEGT. V was pared by 6 bases and J by 4 bases, with 8 bases of the junction left unmatched. CDR3 length: 14 residues. The CDR3 region has the DNA TGTGCCAGCAGCCGTAGACAGGGGAGTTACGAGCAGTACTTC. The encoded protein is CASSRRQGSYEQYF.

The rearrangement joins TRBV19 to TRBJ2-5; weak D call: TRBD2 (6 bases). Germline V CDR1 and CDR2: LNHDA, SQIVND (reference sequence). V was trimmed by 5 bases and J by 1 base, leaving 14 bases between them. CDR3 length equals 15 residues. The CDR3 nucleotides are TGTGCCAGTAGTGATGTTGGCGGGGCCCAAGAGACCCAGTACTTC. Its protein is CASSDVGGAQETQYF.

CDR3 DNA sequence: TGCGCCAGCAGCTTGGACCCGGGACAGGTATTCGAGCAGTACTTC. Translation gives CASSLDPGQVFEQYF. This chain links TRBV5-1 with TRBJ2-7, with 8 bases aligning to TRBD1. V lost 0 bases to trimming and J lost 6 bases; unmatched junction nucleotides: 8. CDR3 length equals 15 residues. CDR1 is SGHRS and CDR2 is YFSETQ in the germline V gene.

The V and J genes are TRBV28 and TRBJ2-7, with 8 bases that match TRBD2. V dropped 5 bases and J dropped 4; count of bases not matched to a gene: 7. CDR1 is MDHEN and CDR2 is SYDVKM in the germline V gene. The CDR3 loop spans 14 amino acids. The CDR3 DNA reads TGTGCCAGCAGTCGTAGCGGGACGCCTTACGAGCAGTACTTC. The encoded protein is CASSRSGTPYEQYF.

This clone was seen a few times. This chain links TRBV15 with TRBJ2-4; D is ambiguous. The CDR3 has 16 amino acids. V shed 0 bases and J shed 2 bases, with 11 bases lying between them. Per the germline V gene, CDR1 is LNHNV and CDR2 is YYDKDF (reference sequence). CDR3 nucleotides: TGTGCCACCAGCAGAGATCCCATGAGCACCAAAAACATTCAGTACTTC. Protein product: CATSRDPMSTKNIQYF. Full variable domain (outside the CDR3, taken from reference TRBV15 and TRBJ2-4): DAMVIQNPRYQVTQFGKPVTLSCSQTLNHNVMYWYQQKSSQAPKLLFHYYDKDFNNEADTPDNFQSRRPNTSFCFLDIRSPGLGDTAMYLCATSRDPMSTKNIQYFGAGTRLSVL.

The CDR3 DNA reads as TGCGCCAGCAGCCAAGTAGGACTTGGAAACACCATATATTTT. It yields the protein CASSQVGLGNTIYF. The chain has TRBV4-1 and TRBJ1-3; D is unclear. V was cut by 1 base and J by 3 bases, with 7 bases left in between. CDR3 length equals 14 residues. In germline, CDR1 is MGHRA, CDR2 YSYEKL.

The rearrangement links TRBV19 to TRBJ2-2, with TRBD1 identical over 7 bases. The CDR3 consists of 15 residues. J lost 3 bases, V lost 1 base, and 2 bases had no gene match. Germline CDR1 and CDR2: LNHDA and SQIVND (reference sequence). The CDR3 coding sequence is TGTGCCAGTAGTATAGGGGACAGTCACACCGGGGAGCTGTTTTTT. Translating it yields CASSIGDSHTGELFF.

V gene TRBV6-5 combines with J gene TRBJ1-6; D uncertain. This CDR3 comprises 15 residues. Per germline, CDR1 MNHEY and CDR2 SVGAGI. Trimming left V 0 bases short and J 10 bases short, with 13 bases between. The CDR3 DNA reads TGTGCCAGCAGTTACTCGTACCCTACCGTATCACCCCTCCACTTT. It is translated as CASSYSYPTVSPLHF.